This T cell receptor beta chain was obtained from a study of blood T cell repertoires in COVID-19. Across the study: From the United States, Italy and Spain came samples of acute and convalescent COVID-19. T cells, B-cell-depleted T cells, or PBMCs provided the cDNA or gDNA that served as material.

The age range of participants was about 18 to 89 years, with residence in some 25 US areas. Participant-given clinical history determined each cohort assignment. Germline-derived CDR1 and CDR2 are SNHLY and FYNNEI. V was cut by 9 bases and J by 0 bases, with 9 bases left in between. The length of the CDR3 is 12 residues. Profiled with immunoSEQ multiplex PCR; TCRdb holds only in-frame clones, not every one. The table shows some 130,000 clones, with roughly 84% occurring only once. This clonotype was sampled from a man aged 40-55 years with acute COVID-19. The gene calls are TRBV2 and TRBJ2-7; D possibly corresponds to TRBD1 (6 bases). Sequencing input: PBMCs or T cells enriched from blood (not recorded which). This CDR3 reads CASQGLSYEQYF. For the CDR3, the DNA is TGTGCCAGTCAGGGGCTCTCCTACGAGCAGTACTTC.